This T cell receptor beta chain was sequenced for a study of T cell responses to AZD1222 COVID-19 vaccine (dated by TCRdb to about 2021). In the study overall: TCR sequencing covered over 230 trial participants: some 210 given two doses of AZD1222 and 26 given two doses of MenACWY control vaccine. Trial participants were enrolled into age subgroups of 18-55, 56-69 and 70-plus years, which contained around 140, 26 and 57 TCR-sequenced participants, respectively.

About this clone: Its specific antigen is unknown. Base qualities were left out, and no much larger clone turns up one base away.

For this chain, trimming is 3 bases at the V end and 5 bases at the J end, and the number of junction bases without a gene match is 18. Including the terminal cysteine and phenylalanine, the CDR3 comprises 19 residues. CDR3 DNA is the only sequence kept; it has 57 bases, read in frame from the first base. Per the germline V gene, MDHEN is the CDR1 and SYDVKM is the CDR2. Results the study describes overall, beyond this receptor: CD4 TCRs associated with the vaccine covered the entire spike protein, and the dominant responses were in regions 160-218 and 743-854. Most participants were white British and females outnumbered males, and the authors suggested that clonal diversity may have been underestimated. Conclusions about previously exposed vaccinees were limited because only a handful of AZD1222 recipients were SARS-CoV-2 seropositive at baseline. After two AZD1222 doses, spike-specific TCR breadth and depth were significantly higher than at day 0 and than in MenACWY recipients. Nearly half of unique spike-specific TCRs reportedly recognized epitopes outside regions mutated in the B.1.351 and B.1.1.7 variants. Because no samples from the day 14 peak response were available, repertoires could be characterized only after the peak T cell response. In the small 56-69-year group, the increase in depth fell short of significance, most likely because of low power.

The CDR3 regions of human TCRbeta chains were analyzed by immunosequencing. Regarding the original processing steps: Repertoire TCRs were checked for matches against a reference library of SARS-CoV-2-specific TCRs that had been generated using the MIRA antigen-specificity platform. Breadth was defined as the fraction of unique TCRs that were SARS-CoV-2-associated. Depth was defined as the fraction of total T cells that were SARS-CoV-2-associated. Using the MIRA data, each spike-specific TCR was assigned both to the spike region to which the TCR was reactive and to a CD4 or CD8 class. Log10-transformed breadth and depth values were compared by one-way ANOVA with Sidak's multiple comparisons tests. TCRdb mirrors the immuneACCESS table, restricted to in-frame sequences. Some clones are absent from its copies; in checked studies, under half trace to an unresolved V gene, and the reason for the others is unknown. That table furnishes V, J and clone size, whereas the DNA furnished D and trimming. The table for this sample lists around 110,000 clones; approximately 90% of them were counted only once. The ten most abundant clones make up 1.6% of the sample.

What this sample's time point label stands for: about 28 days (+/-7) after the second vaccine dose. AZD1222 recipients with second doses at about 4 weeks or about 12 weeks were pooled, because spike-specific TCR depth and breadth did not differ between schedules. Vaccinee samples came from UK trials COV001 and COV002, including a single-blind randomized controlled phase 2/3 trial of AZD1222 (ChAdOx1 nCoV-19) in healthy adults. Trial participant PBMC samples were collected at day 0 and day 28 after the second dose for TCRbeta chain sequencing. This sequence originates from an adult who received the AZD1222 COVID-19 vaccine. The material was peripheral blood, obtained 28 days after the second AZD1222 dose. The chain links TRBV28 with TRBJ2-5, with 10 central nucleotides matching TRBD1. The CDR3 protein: CASSFTWTGGNQQGETQYF. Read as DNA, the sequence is TGTGCCAGCAGTTTCACCTGGACAGGGGGGAATCAGCAAGGGGAGACCCAGTACTTC.